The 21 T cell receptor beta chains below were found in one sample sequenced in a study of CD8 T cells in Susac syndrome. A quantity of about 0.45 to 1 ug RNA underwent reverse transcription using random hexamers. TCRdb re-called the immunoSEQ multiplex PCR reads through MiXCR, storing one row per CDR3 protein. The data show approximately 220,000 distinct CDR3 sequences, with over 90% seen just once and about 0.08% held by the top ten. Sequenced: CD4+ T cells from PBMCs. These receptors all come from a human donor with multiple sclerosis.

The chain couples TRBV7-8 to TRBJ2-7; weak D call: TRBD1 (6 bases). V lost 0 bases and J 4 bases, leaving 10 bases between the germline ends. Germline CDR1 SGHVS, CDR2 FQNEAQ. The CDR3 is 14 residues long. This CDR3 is CASSLADRNYEQYF. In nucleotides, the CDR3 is TGTGCCAGCAGCTTAGCCGACAGGAATTACGAGCAGTACTTC.

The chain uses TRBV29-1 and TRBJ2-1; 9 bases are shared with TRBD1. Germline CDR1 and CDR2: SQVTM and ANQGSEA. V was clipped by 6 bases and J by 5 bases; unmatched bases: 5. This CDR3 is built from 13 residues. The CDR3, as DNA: TGCAGCGTGCCTGGGACAGGGCACAATGAGCAGTTCTTC. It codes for CSVPGTGHNEQFF.

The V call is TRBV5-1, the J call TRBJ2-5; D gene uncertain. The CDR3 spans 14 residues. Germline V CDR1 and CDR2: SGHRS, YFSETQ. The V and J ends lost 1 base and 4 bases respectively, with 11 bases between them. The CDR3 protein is CASSLWAVGETQYF. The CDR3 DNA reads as TGCGCCAGCAGCTTGTGGGCGGTGGGAGAGACCCAGTACTTC.

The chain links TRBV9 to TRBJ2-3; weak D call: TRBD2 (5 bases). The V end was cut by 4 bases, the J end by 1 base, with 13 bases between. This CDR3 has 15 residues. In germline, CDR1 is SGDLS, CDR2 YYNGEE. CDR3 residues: CASSLRGVGTDTQYF. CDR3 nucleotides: TGTGCCAGCAGCCTACGGGGAGTTGGCACAGATACGCAGTATTTT.

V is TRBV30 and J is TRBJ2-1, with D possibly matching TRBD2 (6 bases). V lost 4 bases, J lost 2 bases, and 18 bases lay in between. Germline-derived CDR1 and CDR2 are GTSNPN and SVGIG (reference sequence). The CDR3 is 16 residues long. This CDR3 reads CAWTPYLAGTYNEQFF. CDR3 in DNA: TGTGCCTGGACTCCCTATTTGGCGGGGACCTACAATGAGCAGTTCTTC. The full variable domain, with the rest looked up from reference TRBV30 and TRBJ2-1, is SQTIHQWPATLVQPVGSPLSLECTVEGTSNPNLYWYRQAAGRGLQLLFYSVGIGQISSEVPQNLSASRPQDRQFILSSKKLLLSDSGFYLCAWTPYLAGTYNEQFFGPGTRLTVL.

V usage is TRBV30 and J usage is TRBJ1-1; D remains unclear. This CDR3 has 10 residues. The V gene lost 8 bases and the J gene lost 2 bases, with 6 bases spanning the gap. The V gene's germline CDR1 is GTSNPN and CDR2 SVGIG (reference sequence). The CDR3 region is CAVFNTEAFF. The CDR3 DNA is TGTGCCGTATTCAACACTGAAGCTTTCTTT.

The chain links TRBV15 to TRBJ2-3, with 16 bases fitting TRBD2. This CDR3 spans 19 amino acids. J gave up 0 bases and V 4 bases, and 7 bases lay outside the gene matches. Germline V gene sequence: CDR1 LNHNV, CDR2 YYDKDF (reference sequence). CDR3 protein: CATSTPGLAGGPSTDTQYF. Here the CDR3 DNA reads TGTGCCACCAGCACCCCGGGACTAGCGGGGGGGCCGAGCACAGATACGCAGTATTTT.

The CDR3, as DNA: TGCAGCGTGGGGACAGGGGGCGGTACCTATGGCTACACCTTC. Amino acid sequence: CSVGTGGGTYGYTF. The rearrangement uses TRBV29-1 and TRBJ1-2; 12 nucleotides align to TRBD1. Per germline, CDR1 SQVTM and CDR2 ANQGSEA. The CDR3 is 14 residues long. V trimming: 6 bases; J trimming: 4 bases; junction bases outside the gene matches: 6. Supplemented by reference TRBV29-1 and TRBJ1-2, the full variable domain reads SAVISQKPSRDICQRGTSLTIQCQVDSQVTMMFWYRQQPGQSLTLIATANQGSEATYESGFVIDKFPISRPNLTFSTLTVSNMSPEDSSIYLCSVGTGGGTYGYTFGSGTRLTVV.

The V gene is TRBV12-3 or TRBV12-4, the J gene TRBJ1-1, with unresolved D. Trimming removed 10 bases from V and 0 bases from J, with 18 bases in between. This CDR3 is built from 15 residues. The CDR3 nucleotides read TGTGCCACCATCCTAAGCGGCAGCCTGAACACTGAAGCTTTCTTT. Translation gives CATILSGSLNTEAFF.

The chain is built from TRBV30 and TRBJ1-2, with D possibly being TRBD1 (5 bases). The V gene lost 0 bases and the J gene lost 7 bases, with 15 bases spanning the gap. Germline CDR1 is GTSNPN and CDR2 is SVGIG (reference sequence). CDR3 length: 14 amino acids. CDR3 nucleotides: TGTGCCTGGAGTGTACGGCGGGGCTGGGCTGGCTACACCTTC. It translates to CAWSVRRGWAGYTF.

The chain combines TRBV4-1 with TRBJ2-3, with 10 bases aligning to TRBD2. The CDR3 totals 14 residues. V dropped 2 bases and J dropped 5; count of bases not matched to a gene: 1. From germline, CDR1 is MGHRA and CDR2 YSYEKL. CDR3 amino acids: CASSQLAGVDTQYF. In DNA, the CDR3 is TGCGCCAGCAGCCAACTAGCGGGGGTAGATACGCAGTATTTT.

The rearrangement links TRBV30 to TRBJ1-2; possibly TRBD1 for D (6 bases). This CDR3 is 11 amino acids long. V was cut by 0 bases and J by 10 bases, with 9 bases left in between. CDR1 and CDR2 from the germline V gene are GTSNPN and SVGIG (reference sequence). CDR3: CAWSVGGDYTF. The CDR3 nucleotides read TGTGCCTGGAGTGTAGGGGGGGACTACACCTTC.

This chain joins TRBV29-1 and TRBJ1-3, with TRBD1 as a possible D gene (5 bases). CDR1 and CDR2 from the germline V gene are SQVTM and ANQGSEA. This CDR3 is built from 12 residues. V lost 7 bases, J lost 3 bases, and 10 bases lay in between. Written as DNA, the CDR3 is TGCAGCGCTGGGACGTATGGAAACACCATATATTTT. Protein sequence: CSAGTYGNTIYF.

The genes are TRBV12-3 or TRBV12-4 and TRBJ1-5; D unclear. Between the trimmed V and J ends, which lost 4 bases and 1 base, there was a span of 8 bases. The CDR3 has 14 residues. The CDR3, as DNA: TGTGCCAGCAGTTCCCCCAGGAGCAATCAGCCCCAGCATTTT. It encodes CASSSPRSNQPQHF.

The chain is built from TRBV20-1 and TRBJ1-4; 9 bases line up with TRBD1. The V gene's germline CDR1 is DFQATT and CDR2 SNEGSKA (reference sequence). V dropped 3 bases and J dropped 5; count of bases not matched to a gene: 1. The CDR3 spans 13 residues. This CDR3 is CSARGTGNEKLFF. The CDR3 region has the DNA TGCAGTGCTAGGGGGACAGGGAATGAAAAACTGTTTTTT.

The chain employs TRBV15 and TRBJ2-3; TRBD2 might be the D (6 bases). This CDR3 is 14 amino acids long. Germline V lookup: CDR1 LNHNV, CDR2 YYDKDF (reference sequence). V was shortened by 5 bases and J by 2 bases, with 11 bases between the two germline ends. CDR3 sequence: CATSGLFFTDTQYF. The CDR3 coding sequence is TGTGCCACCAGCGGACTATTTTTCACAGATACGCAGTATTTT.

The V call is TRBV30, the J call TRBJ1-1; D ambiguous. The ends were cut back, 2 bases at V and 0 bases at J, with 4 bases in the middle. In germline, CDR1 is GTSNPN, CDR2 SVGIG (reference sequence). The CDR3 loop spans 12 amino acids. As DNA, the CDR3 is TGTGCCTGGAGTACCATGAACACTGAAGCTTTCTTT. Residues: CAWSTMNTEAFF.

The CDR3, as DNA: TGCAGTGTCGCCGGGCTAGCAGCGGGGGAGACCCAGTACTTC. Translated: CSVAGLAAGETQYF. The chain recombines TRBV20-1 with TRBJ2-5; 7 nucleotides line up with TRBD2. J was trimmed by 5 bases and V by 7 bases; bases with no gene match: 13. CDR1 and CDR2 (germline): DFQATT, SNEGSKA (reference sequence). The CDR3 runs to 14 residues.

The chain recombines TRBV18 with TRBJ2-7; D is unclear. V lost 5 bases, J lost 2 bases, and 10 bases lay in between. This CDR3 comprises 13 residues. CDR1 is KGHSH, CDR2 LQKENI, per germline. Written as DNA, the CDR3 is TGTGCCAGCTCATCCAGCTTTACCTACGAGCAGTACTTC. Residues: CASSSSFTYEQYF.

This CDR3 is CASSLVTSGNNEQFF. The CDR3 DNA follows: TGTGCCAGCAGCTTAGTGACTAGCGGGAACAATGAGCAGTTCTTC. The V gene is TRBV7-9, the J gene TRBJ2-1; 11 bases map to TRBD2. J gave up 5 bases and V 1 base, and 1 base lay outside the gene matches. CDR3 length: 15 residues. Germline CDR1 and CDR2: SEHNR and FQNEAQ (reference sequence).

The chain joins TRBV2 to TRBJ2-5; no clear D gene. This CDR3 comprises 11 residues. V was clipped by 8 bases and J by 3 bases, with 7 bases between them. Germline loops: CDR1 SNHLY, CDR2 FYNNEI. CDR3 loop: CASGSEETQYF. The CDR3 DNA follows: TGTGCCAGCGGGTCCGAAGAGACCCAGTACTTC. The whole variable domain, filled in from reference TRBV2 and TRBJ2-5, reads EPEVTQTPSHQVTQMGQEVILRCVPISNHLYFYWYRQILGQKVEFLVSFYNNEISEKSEIFDDQFSVERPDGSNFTLKIRSTKLEDSAMYFCASGSEETQYFGPGTRLLVL.